These 26 T cell receptor beta chains were sequenced from one sample in a study of shared clonotypes between healthy human individuals. Method: immunoSEQ multiplex PCR; TCRdb's copy keeps in-frame clones and lacks some. This table has about 510,000 clones, 90% to 97% appearing once. The sequenced sample was naive CD4+ T cells sorted from blood. As to subset: CD45RA+ positively selected. These receptor sequences come from a woman in her 30s in good health.

This clone came up once. The chain has TRBV19 and TRBJ2-7, with 9 bases fitting TRBD1. V trimming: 5 bases; J trimming: 2 bases; junction bases outside the gene matches: 7. The CDR3 consists of 15 residues. CDR1 and CDR2 from the germline V gene are LNHDA and SQIVND (reference sequence). The CDR3 loop is CASSVRTGVPYEQYF. CDR3 DNA sequence: TGTGCCAGTAGTGTTCGGACAGGGGTACCCTACGAGCAGTACTTC.

The chain joins TRBV5-4 to TRBJ2-7; D call uncertain. Germline assignment: CDR1 SGHNT and CDR2 YYREEE (reference sequence). CDR3 size: 15 residues. Between the trimmed V and J ends, which lost 0 bases and 3 bases, there was a span of 13 bases. The CDR3 sequence: CASSLASTPNYEQYF. The CDR3, as DNA: TGTGCCAGCAGCTTGGCATCTACACCAAACTACGAGCAGTACTTC.

The chain uses TRBV28 and TRBJ2-1, with 9 nucleotides matching TRBD2. The CDR3 has 14 amino acids. V shed 4 bases and J 7 bases; nucleotides not matched to a gene: 5. Germline CDR1 MDHEN, CDR2 SYDVKM. DNA for the CDR3: TGTGCCAGCAGTTCAGCCGGACTAGCGAATGAGCAGTTCTTC. It yields the protein CASSSAGLANEQFF. The variable domain in full, completed from reference TRBV28 and TRBJ2-1, reads DVKVTQSSRYLVKRTGEKVFLECVQDMDHENMFWYRQDPGLGLRLIYFSYDVKMKEKGDIPEGYSVSREKKERFSLILESASTNQTSMYLCASSSAGLANEQFFGPGTRLTVL.

The chain is built from TRBV5-1 and TRBJ2-2, with TRBD2 matching 10 bases. The junction had 5 bases not matched to a gene; V was cut back by 2 bases and J by 1 base. Germline V gives CDR1 SGHRS, CDR2 YFSETQ. This CDR3 contains 17 residues. As DNA, the CDR3 is TGCGCCAGCAGCTTAGGACCTAGCGGGGGGAACACCGGGGAGCTGTTTTTT. As protein: CASSLGPSGGNTGELFF. Filled out from reference TRBV5-1 and TRBJ2-2, the complete variable domain reads KAGVTQTPRYLIKTRGQQVTLSCSPISGHRSVSWYQQTPGQGLQFLFEYFSETQRNKGNFPGRFSGRQFSNSRSEMNVSTLELGDSALYLCASSLGPSGGNTGELFFGEGSRLTVL.

The chain is built from TRBV6-1 and TRBJ2-2; 12 bases map to TRBD2. From germline, CDR1 is MNHNS and CDR2 SASEGT. Trimming cost V 6 bases and J 4 bases; bases outside gene matches: 3. The CDR3 spans 15 residues. The CDR3 bases are TGTGCCAGCAGGCTAGCGGGGGGGTTCACCGGGGAGCTGTTTTTT. It yields the protein CASRLAGGFTGELFF.

The chain employs TRBV11-2 and TRBJ1-4; a possible D gene is TRBD1 (5 bases). This CDR3 has 15 residues. V lost 4 bases and J lost 3, with 12 bases in between. Germline V gene lookup returns CDR1 SGHAT and CDR2 FQNNGV. Written as DNA, the CDR3 is TGTGCCAGCAGCTCCCCAACCAGGGCTAATGAAAAACTGTTTTTT. This codes for CASSSPTRANEKLFF.

V gene TRBV18 combines with J gene TRBJ2-5; D gene unclear. The J call is doubtful: the DNA matches TRBJ2-7 better. There are 13 residues in the CDR3. Germline loops: CDR1 KGHSH, CDR2 LQKENI. The CDR3 DNA reads TGTGCCACGCTATCCAACAGCACCTACGAGCAGTACTTC. Translation: CATLSNSTYEQYF.

The CDR3 nucleotides are TGTGCCAGCAGTTCCTACAGGGAGCACCGTCCCACTAACTATGGCTACACCTTC. Its translation is CASSSYREHRPTNYGYTF. The J gene is TRBJ1-2, the V gene TRBV28; possibly TRBD1 for D (6 bases). This CDR3 is 18 amino acids long. Between the trimmed V and J ends, which lost 4 bases and 0 bases, there was a span of 21 bases. Germline V gene lookup returns CDR1 MDHEN and CDR2 SYDVKM.

V gene TRBV6-5 combines with J gene TRBJ2-7, with TRBD2 as a possible D gene (5 bases). CDR3 length: 14 residues. The V and J ends lost 2 bases and 2 bases respectively, with 10 bases between them. Germline V gives CDR1 MNHEY, CDR2 SVGAGI. CDR3 in amino acids: CASSYKRVTYEQYF. The CDR3 DNA reads as TGTGCCAGCAGTTACAAGAGGGTTACCTACGAGCAGTACTTC.

On this clone: This specimen includes other DNA sequences encoding the same CDR3. The J gene is TRBJ2-7, the V gene TRBV19, with 9 positions matching TRBD2. Losses at the gene ends were 3 bases for V and 4 bases for J; bases not matched to a gene: 7. CDR3 length: 15 amino acids. From germline, CDR1 is LNHDA and CDR2 SQIVND (reference sequence). The CDR3 here is CASSIAGGGPYEQYF. In DNA form, the CDR3 reads TGTGCCAGTAGTATCGCGGGGGGGGGTCCTTACGAGCAGTACTTC. Full variable domain (outside the CDR3, taken from reference TRBV19 and TRBJ2-7): DGGITQSPKYLFRKEGQNVTLSCEQNLNHDAMYWYRQDPGQGLRLIYYSQIVNDFQKGDIAEGYSVSREKKESFPLTVTSAQKNPTAFYLCASSIAGGGPYEQYFGPGTRLTVT.

The V gene is TRBV6-5, the J gene TRBJ2-4; D possibly matches TRBD1 or TRBD2 (5 bases each). Germline CDR1 is MNHEY and CDR2 is SVGAGI. The V gene lost 5 bases and the J gene lost 7 bases, with 15 bases spanning the gap. The CDR3 is 14 amino acids. In DNA form, the CDR3 reads TGTGCCAGCAGTAATTCCGGGGCCTCTAACATTCAGTACTTC. As protein: CASSNSGASNIQYF.

The rearrangement uses TRBV4-1 and TRBJ1-1; the D gene is possibly TRBD1 (5 bases). CDR3 length equals 17 residues. Trimming left V 2 bases short and J 10 bases short, with 26 bases between. Germline V lookup: CDR1 MGHRA, CDR2 YSYEKL. DNA of the CDR3: TGCGCCAGCAGCCAATTCCCCAGGGTCCTCACGACCATTCGAGCTTTCTTT. Protein product: CASSQFPRVLTTIRAFF.

The chain combines TRBV7-2 with TRBJ2-7, with a weak D call TRBD2 (6 bases). V lost 3 bases and J 4 bases, leaving 13 bases between the germline ends. The CDR3 length is 14 residues. The germline CDR1 and CDR2 sequences are SGHTA and FQGNSA. DNA for the CDR3: TGTGCCAGCAGCTTTTTCCCGACTAGTTACGAGCAGTACTTC. Protein: CASSFFPTSYEQYF.

The rearrangement joins TRBV6-1 to TRBJ1-1; D uncertain. This CDR3 has 13 amino acids. V lost 8 bases and J 3 bases, leaving 13 bases between the germline ends. Germline V gene data show CDR1 as MNHNS and CDR2 as SASEGT. CDR3 residues: CASFRRRDTEAFF. CDR3 nucleotide sequence: TGTGCCAGCTTTAGGAGGAGGGACACTGAAGCTTTCTTT.

The rearrangement joins TRBV5-4 to TRBJ1-4, with 8 nucleotides matching TRBD1. The J segment lost 5 bases and the V segment lost 3 bases, leaving 12 bases of the junction unmatched. The CDR3 contains 17 residues. Germline assignment: CDR1 SGHNT and CDR2 YYREEE (reference sequence). CDR3 DNA sequence: TGTGCCAGCAGCTCCTGGACAGGGATCGAAACCAATGAAAAACTGTTTTTT. Translation: CASSSWTGIETNEKLFF. Filled out from reference TRBV5-4 and TRBJ1-4, the complete variable domain reads ETGVTQSPTHLIKTRGQQVTLRCSSQSGHNTVSWYQQALGQGPQFIFQYYREEENGRGNFPPRFSGLQFPNYSSELNVNALELDDSALYLCASSSWTGIETNEKLFFGSGTQLSVL.

V and J are TRBV5-8 and TRBJ2-5; D might be TRBD2 (6 bases). V was shortened by 4 bases and J by 1 base, with 11 bases between the two germline ends. Germline-derived CDR1 and CDR2 are SGHTS and YDEGEE. The CDR3 extends over 14 amino acids. The DNA of the CDR3 is TGTGCCAGCAGCGGTGGAGGGATCCAAGAGACCCAGTACTTC. As protein: CASSGGGIQETQYF.

The CDR3 protein is CASSTSRGLYNEQFF. The CDR3 region has the DNA TGTGCCAGCAGCACCTCTAGGGGCCTCTACAATGAGCAGTTCTTC. This sequence joins TRBV7-8 and TRBJ2-1; the D gene is possibly TRBD1 (5 bases). The CDR3 runs 15 residues. Trimming removed 5 bases from V and 3 bases from J, with 14 bases in between. The germline CDR1 and CDR2 sequences are SGHVS and FQNEAQ. The variable domain in full, completed from reference TRBV7-8 and TRBJ2-1, reads GAGVSQSPRYKVAKRGQDVALRCDPISGHVSLFWYQQALGQGPEFLTYFQNEAQLDKSGLPSDRFFAERPEGSVSTLKIQRTQQEDSAVYLCASSTSRGLYNEQFFGPGTRLTVL.

The rearrangement uses TRBV9 and TRBJ2-3, with unresolved D. Trimming took 3 bases from V and 2 from J, leaving 4 bases between them. The CDR3 has 12 residues. The germline CDR1 and CDR2 sequences are SGDLS and YYNGEE. The CDR3 sequence is CASSAVTDTQYF. CDR3 sequence (DNA): TGTGCCAGCAGCGCAGTCACAGATACGCAGTATTTT.

The V gene is TRBV5-1, the J gene TRBJ2-6; no firm D call. Germline V CDR1 and CDR2: SGHRS, YFSETQ. The germline V and J ends were trimmed by 6 bases and 4 bases, with 14 bases remaining between them. The CDR3 length is 15 residues. CDR3 bases: TGCGCCAGCAAGTCCCAAGGTGGCGGGGCCAACGTCCTGACTTTC. Its translation is CASKSQGGGANVLTF. The complete variable domain, with remaining parts taken from reference TRBV5-1 and TRBJ2-6, reads KAGVTQTPRYLIKTRGQQVTLSCSPISGHRSVSWYQQTPGQGLQFLFEYFSETQRNKGNFPGRFSGRQFSNSRSEMNVSTLELGDSALYLCASKSQGGGANVLTFGAGSRLTVL.

This clone was seen only once. The chain joins TRBV27 to TRBJ1-2; perhaps TRBD1 as D (5 bases). Trimming left V 6 bases short and J 4 bases short, with 21 bases between. The CDR3 runs to 16 residues. Germline CDR1 is MNHEY and CDR2 is SMNVEV (reference sequence). The CDR3 DNA follows: TGTGCCAGCAGGGGACGGGGACCTGAGGACGGCTATGGCTACACCTTC. It encodes CASRGRGPEDGYGYTF.

The chain uses TRBV10-2 and TRBJ2-7; 7 bases line up with TRBD1. The CDR3 consists of 16 residues. Trimming removed 6 bases from V and 6 bases from J; junction bases left unmatched: 17. The germline V gene encodes CDR1 WSHSY and CDR2 SAAADI. The CDR3 DNA is TGCGCCAGCAGGGACCAGATCGGACAGGTCGCAGGCGAGCAGTACTTC. Translated: CASRDQIGQVAGEQYF.

The V gene is TRBV19, the J gene TRBJ2-1, with 7 nucleotides matching TRBD1. Germline V gives CDR1 LNHDA, CDR2 SQIVND (reference sequence). Germline trimming cut 3 bases from V and 6 bases from J; bases unmatched to any gene: 5. This CDR3 spans 14 amino acids. Here the CDR3 DNA reads TGTGCCAGTAGTATGGGGACAGCCCCCAATGAGCAGTTCTTC. Amino acids: CASSMGTAPNEQFF.

The rearrangement joins TRBV11-2 to TRBJ1-4, with 8 bases aligning to TRBD1. The CDR3 is 15 amino acids. Trimming removed 4 bases from V and 5 bases from J; junction bases left unmatched: 6. In germline, CDR1 is SGHAT, CDR2 FQNNGV. The CDR3 DNA follows: TGTGCCAGCAGCTCCCCGGGACAGGAAAATGAAAAACTGTTTTTT. Translated: CASSSPGQENEKLFF. Using reference TRBV11-2 and TRBJ1-4 for the parts outside the CDR3, the full variable domain is EAGVAQSPRYKIIEKRQSVAFWCNPISGHATLYWYQQILGQGPKLLIQFQNNGVVDDSQLPKDRFSAERLKGVDSTLKIQPAKLEDSAVYLCASSSPGQENEKLFFGSGTQLSVL.

CDR3 region: CASSQNLQLLSSYEQYF. Here the CDR3 DNA reads TGCGCCAGCAGCCAAAACCTCCAGCTCCTGAGCTCCTACGAGCAGTACTTC. The V gene is TRBV4-1, the J gene TRBJ2-5; no reliable D call. The DNA end lines up better with TRBJ2-7; the J call may be wrong. CDR1 and CDR2 (germline): MGHRA, YSYEKL. This CDR3 region has 17 residues.

V is TRBV9 and J is TRBJ2-3; 8 bases are shared with TRBD2. Germline CDR1 is SGDLS and CDR2 is YYNGEE. This CDR3 has 15 residues. Unmatched junction bases numbered 5, after V lost 0 bases and J lost 5 bases. The CDR3 loop is CASSVGVLAGDTQYF. The CDR3 DNA reads as TGTGCCAGCAGCGTAGGTGTTCTAGCGGGAGATACGCAGTATTTT. The full variable domain, its missing parts supplied by reference TRBV9 and TRBJ2-3, is DSGVTQTPKHLITATGQRVTLRCSPRSGDLSVYWYQQSLDQGLQFLIQYYNGEERAKGNILERFSAQQFPDLHSELNLSSLELGDSALYFCASSVGVLAGDTQYFGPGTRLTVL.

The V gene is TRBV7-8, the J gene TRBJ1-4, with TRBD1 identical over 10 bases. V lost 0 bases, J lost 7 bases, and 5 bases stayed unmatched. The CDR3 is 16 amino acids. The germline gives CDR1 SGHVS, CDR2 FQNEAQ. CDR3 DNA: TGTGCCAGCAGCTTAGCCCCCGGGACAGGGGCTGAAAAACTGTTTTTT. This codes for CASSLAPGTGAEKLFF.